Below are 5 T cell receptor beta chains sequenced from a single sample in a study of OX40 agonist ivuxolimab in advanced cancers. Method: immunoSEQ multiplex PCR; TCRdb's copy keeps in-frame clones and lacks some. The sample has approximately 52,000 clones, around 85% seen once. This specimen consisted of CD4+ or CD8+ T cells sorted from blood, obtained in a trial of the OX40 agonist ivuxolimab. The source of these receptors is an adult with an advanced solid tumor such as melanoma, head and neck, liver or kidney cancer.

The CDR3 DNA sequence: TGTGCCAGCAGTTTATCAGCGGGGGACGTCTACAATGAGCAGTTCTTC. Translated, it gives CASSLSAGDVYNEQFF. The chain couples TRBV27 to TRBJ2-1; 8 bases fit TRBD2. Germline V CDR1 and CDR2: MNHEY, SMNVEV (reference sequence). V lost 0 bases and J lost 3; bases outside the gene matches: 4. CDR3 length: 16 amino acids.

The sample holds a few counts of this clone. Its ends do not fully match the called genes, so a read error is possible. V gene TRBV28 combines with J gene TRBJ1-1; D ambiguous. The CDR3 is 13 residues long. CDR1 is MDHEN and CDR2 is SYDVKM in the germline V gene. DNA of the CDR3: TGTGCCAGCAGTCTATGGACGGTTGCTGAAGCTTTCTTT. Its translation is CASSLWTVAEAFF.

The chain carries TRBV7-8 and TRBJ1-1; D possibly corresponds to TRBD1 (5 bases). CDR1 is SGHVS, CDR2 FQNEAQ, per germline. The CDR3 runs 13 residues. V was shortened by 5 bases and J by 5 bases, with 12 bases between the two germline ends. The CDR3 spells CASSPGRMTEAFF. The CDR3 nucleotides read TGTGCCAGCAGCCCGGGACGGATGACTGAAGCTTTCTTT. Using reference TRBV7-8 and TRBJ1-1 for the parts outside the CDR3, the full variable domain is GAGVSQSPRYKVAKRGQDVALRCDPISGHVSLFWYQQALGQGPEFLTYFQNEAQLDKSGLPSDRFFAERPEGSVSTLKIQRTQQEDSAVYLCASSPGRMTEAFFGQGTRLTVV.

The V call is TRBV6-6, the J call TRBJ2-5, with TRBD1 matching 7 bases. The J call may be incorrect, as the DNA end agrees better with TRBJ2-7. The CDR3 runs to 12 residues. Germline V gene sequence: CDR1 MNHNY, CDR2 SVGAGI (reference sequence). CDR3 nucleotides: TGTGCCAGCGGACAGGCTGGATACGAGCAGTACTTC. As protein: CASGQAGYEQYF.

To note about this clone: This same CDR3 is encoded by further DNA sequences in the sample. The rearrangement joins TRBV5-4 to TRBJ2-7, with 10 positions matching TRBD2. V shed 4 bases, J shed 2 bases, and the junction held 3 bases outside the gene matches. The CDR3 loop spans 14 amino acids. Germline CDR1 reads SGHNT; CDR2 reads YYREEE (reference sequence). CDR3 residues: CASSPGLAPYEQYF. CDR3 nucleotide sequence: TGTGCCAGCAGCCCGGGACTAGCGCCCTACGAGCAGTACTTC.